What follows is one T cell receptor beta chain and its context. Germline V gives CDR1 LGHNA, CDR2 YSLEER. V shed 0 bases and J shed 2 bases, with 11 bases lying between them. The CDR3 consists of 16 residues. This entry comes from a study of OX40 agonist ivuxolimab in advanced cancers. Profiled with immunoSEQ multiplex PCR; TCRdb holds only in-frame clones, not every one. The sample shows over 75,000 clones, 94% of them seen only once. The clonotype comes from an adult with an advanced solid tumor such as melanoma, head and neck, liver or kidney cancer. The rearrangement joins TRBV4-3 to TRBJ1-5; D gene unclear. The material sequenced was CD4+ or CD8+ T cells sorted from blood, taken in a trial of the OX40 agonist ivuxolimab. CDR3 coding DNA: TGCGCCAGCAGCCAAGAAGGGAGTAGCCGCAATCAGCCCCAGCATTTT. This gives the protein CASSQEGSSRNQPQHF.